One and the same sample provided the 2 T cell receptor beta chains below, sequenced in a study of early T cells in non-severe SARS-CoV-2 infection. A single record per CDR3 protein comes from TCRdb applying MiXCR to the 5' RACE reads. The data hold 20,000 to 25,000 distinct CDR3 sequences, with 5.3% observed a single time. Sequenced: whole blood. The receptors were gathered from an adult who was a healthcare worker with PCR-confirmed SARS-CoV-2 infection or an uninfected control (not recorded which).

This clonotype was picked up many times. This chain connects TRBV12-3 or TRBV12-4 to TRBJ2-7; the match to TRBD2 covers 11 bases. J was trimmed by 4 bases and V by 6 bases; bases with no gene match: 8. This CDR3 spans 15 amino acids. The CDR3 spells CASRAGTSGGYEQYF. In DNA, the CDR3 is TGTGCCAGCAGGGCCGGGACTAGCGGAGGGTACGAGCAGTACTTC.

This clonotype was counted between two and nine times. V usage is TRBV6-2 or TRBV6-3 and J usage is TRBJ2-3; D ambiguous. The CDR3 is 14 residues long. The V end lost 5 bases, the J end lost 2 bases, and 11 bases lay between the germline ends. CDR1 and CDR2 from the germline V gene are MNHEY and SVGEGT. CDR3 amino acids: CASSLQVSTDTQYF. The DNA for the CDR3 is TGTGCCAGCAGTCTCCAGGTCTCCACAGATACGCAGTATTTT.